Presented here are 15 T cell receptor beta chains from one specimen sequenced in a study of CD8 T cells in Susac syndrome. It was with random hexamers that roughly 0.5 to 1 ug RNA was reverse transcribed. One entry per CDR3 protein results from TCRdb running MiXCR on the immunoSEQ multiplex PCR reads. The sample holds tens of thousands of distinct CDR3 sequences, roughly 93% seen once. Material: CD8+ T cells from PBMCs. The receptor source for this set is a human donor in good health.

The chain combines TRBV7-9 with TRBJ2-7; 9 bases agree with TRBD1. The CDR3 is 13 amino acids. Trimming at V came to 5 bases and at J to 6 bases, leaving 5 bases not matched to a gene. In germline, CDR1 is SEHNR, CDR2 FQNEAQ (reference sequence). DNA for the CDR3: TGTGCCAGCAGCCTCGGGACAGGGACCGAGCAGTACTTC. This encodes CASSLGTGTEQYF.

J is TRBJ1-1 and V is TRBV28; D is undetermined. The CDR3 length is 14 residues. Between the trimmed V and J ends, which lost 2 bases and 0 bases, there was a span of 7 bases. Per germline, CDR1 MDHEN and CDR2 SYDVKM. In DNA form, the CDR3 reads TGTGCCAGCAGTTTACACGCGATGAACACTGAAGCTTTCTTT. Encoded protein: CASSLHAMNTEAFF.

The chain carries TRBV4-2 and TRBJ2-1; D ambiguous. V lost 0 bases to trimming and J lost 6 bases, with 15 bases between them. Germline CDR1 reads LGHNA; CDR2 reads YNFKEQ. This CDR3 contains 16 residues. Here the CDR3 DNA reads TGTGCCAGCAGCCAAGACTCTGGCGGAACCTTCAATGAGCAGTTCTTC. Protein: CASSQDSGGTFNEQFF.

This chain uses TRBV2 with TRBJ2-2; D is ambiguous. This CDR3 spans 14 amino acids. Trimming stripped 1 base from V and 6 bases from J, with 9 bases between. From germline, CDR1 is SNHLY and CDR2 FYNNEI. The CDR3: CASSEGLLAGELFF. Here the CDR3 DNA reads TGTGCCAGCAGTGAAGGATTGCTGGCCGGGGAGCTGTTTTTT.

This clonotype was picked up one time. V usage is TRBV5-6 and J usage is TRBJ2-7, with D possibly TRBD2 on 6 matching bases. The CDR3 runs 15 residues. Germline assignment: CDR1 SGHDT and CDR2 YYEEEE. V shed 2 bases and J shed 5 bases, with 17 bases lying between them. The CDR3 sequence: CASSFPGTWGDEQYF. The CDR3 bases are TGTGCCAGCAGCTTCCCCGGGACCTGGGGGGACGAGCAGTACTTC.

V gene TRBV5-6 combines with J gene TRBJ1-2; D is uncertain. In germline, CDR1 is SGHDT, CDR2 YYEEEE. The CDR3 is 12 residues long. Trimming stripped 0 bases from V and 4 bases from J, with 4 bases between. Written as DNA, the CDR3 is TGTGCCAGCAGCTTGGGAATCTATGGCTACACCTTC. It specifies CASSLGIYGYTF.

J is TRBJ2-7 and V is TRBV20-1; 8 nucleotides line up with TRBD2. The CDR3 contains 13 residues. From germline, CDR1 is DFQATT and CDR2 SNEGSKA (reference sequence). The junction had 7 bases not matched to a gene; V was cut back by 4 bases and J by 5 bases. This CDR3 is CSAKLAGSHEQYF. The CDR3 bases are TGCAGTGCTAAATTAGCGGGATCCCACGAGCAGTACTTC.

The chain uses TRBV7-9 and TRBJ2-1, with D hard to call. The V gene lost 5 bases and the J gene lost 9 bases, with 14 bases spanning the gap. The germline V gene encodes CDR1 SEHNR and CDR2 FQNEAQ (reference sequence). The CDR3 runs to 13 residues. This chain's CDR3 is CASSGDWLIEQFF. The CDR3 nucleotides are TGTGCCAGCAGCGGTGACTGGCTCATTGAGCAGTTCTTC.

This clonotype came up once. The chain joins TRBV27 to TRBJ2-7; D remains unclear. CDR1 is MNHEY, CDR2 SMNVEV, per germline (reference sequence). The CDR3 is 15 amino acids. V lost 1 base and J lost 4, with 14 bases in between. CDR3 coding DNA: TGTGCCAGCAGTTTATTGTCTGGGTCCGGGTACGAGCAGTACTTC. It yields the protein CASSLLSGSGYEQYF.

The V call is TRBV20-1, the J call TRBJ2-3; no clear D gene. The CDR3 contains 13 residues. Trimming took off 0 bases at V and 6 bases at J, with 10 bases between the two ends. Germline lookup yields CDR1 DFQATT and CDR2 SNEGSKA (reference sequence). The CDR3 sequence: CSARDSVWDTQYF. CDR3 DNA sequence: TGCAGTGCTAGAGATTCCGTGTGGGATACGCAGTATTTT.

Comment on this clonotype: Mismatch with germline at one junction end may stem from a read error. The V gene is TRBV2, the J gene TRBJ2-4, with D perhaps given as TRBD1 or TRBD2 (5 bases each). CDR1 SNHLY and CDR2 FYNNEI come from the germline V gene. This CDR3 has 15 amino acids. The CDR3 coding sequence is TGTGCCAGCACCTCGACAGCTCTAGCCAAAAACATTCTGTACTTC. It specifies CASTSTALAKNILYF.

The rearrangement links TRBV2 to TRBJ2-1, with D possibly being TRBD1 (6 bases). The CDR3 is made up of 16 amino acids. Germline V lookup: CDR1 SNHLY, CDR2 FYNNEI. With 4 bases removed from V and 6 bases from J, the gap between germline ends came to 19 bases. Here the CDR3 reads CASSVEGGSPSNEQFF. Written as DNA, the CDR3 is TGTGCCAGCAGTGTAGAAGGGGGATCTCCCAGCAATGAGCAGTTCTTC.

The chain couples TRBV29-1 to TRBJ2-2; 7 bases match TRBD1. This CDR3 has 13 residues. Looked up from germline, CDR1 is SQVTM and CDR2 is ANQGSEA. The junction had 2 bases not matched to a gene; V was cut back by 5 bases and J by 2 bases. CDR3 bases: TGCAGCGTTACAGGGGCAAACACCGGGGAGCTGTTTTTT. Its translation is CSVTGANTGELFF.

This clonotype has only one observation. The J gene is TRBJ2-3, the V gene TRBV28, with 8 bases that match TRBD2. The CDR3 loop spans 15 amino acids. V lost 3 bases, J lost 5 bases, and 7 bases stayed unmatched. The germline gives CDR1 MDHEN, CDR2 SYDVKM. CDR3 sequence: CASSLAAGDIDTQYF. The DNA of the CDR3 is TGTGCCAGCAGTTTGGCAGCGGGAGACATAGATACGCAGTATTTT.

This rearrangement joins TRBV7-6 to TRBJ1-2, with D perhaps TRBD1 (6 bases). The CDR3 is 12 amino acids. The V end was cut by 8 bases, the J end by 14 bases, with 21 bases between. CDR1 SGHVS and CDR2 FNYEAQ come from the germline V gene. Here the CDR3 reads CASGRKAGEVTF. In nucleotides, the CDR3 is TGTGCCAGCGGCCGAAAGGCAGGGGAAGTGACCTTC. The full variable domain, in which reference TRBV7-6 and TRBJ1-2 provide the parts outside the CDR3, is GAGVSQSPRYKVTKRGQDVALRCDPISGHVSLYWYRQALGQGPEFLTYFNYEAQQDKSGLPNDRFSAERPEGSISTLTIQRTEQRDSAMYRCASGRKAGEVTFGSGTRLTVV.